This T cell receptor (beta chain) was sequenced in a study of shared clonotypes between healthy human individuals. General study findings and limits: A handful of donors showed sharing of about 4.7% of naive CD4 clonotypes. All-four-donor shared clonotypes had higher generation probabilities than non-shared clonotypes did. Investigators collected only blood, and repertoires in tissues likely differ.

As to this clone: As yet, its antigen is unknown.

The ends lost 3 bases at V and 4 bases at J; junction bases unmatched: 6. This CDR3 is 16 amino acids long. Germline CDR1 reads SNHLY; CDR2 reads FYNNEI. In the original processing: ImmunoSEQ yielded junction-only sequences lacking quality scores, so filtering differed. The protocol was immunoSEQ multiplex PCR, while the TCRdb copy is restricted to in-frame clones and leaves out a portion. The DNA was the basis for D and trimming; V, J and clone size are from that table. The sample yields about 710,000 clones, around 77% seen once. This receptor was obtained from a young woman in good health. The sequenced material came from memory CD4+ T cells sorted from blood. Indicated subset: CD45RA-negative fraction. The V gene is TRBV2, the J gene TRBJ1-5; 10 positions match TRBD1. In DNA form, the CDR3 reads TGTGCCAGCAGTGATCGACAGGGGGCGAGTAATCAGCCCCAGCATTTT. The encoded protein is CASSDRQGASNQPQHF.